One and the same sample provided the 9 T cell receptor beta chains below, sequenced in a study of shared clonotypes between healthy human individuals. Assay used: immunoSEQ multiplex PCR; TCRdb lists only in-frame clones, some missing. The sample consists of approximately 1.5 million clones, 95% to 99% of them appearing once. Material: naive CD4+ T cells sorted from blood. The subset: CD45RA+ positively selected. The receptor set was obtained from a man younger than 40 in good health.

The chain is built from TRBV25-1 and TRBJ1-2; D gene ambiguous. The CDR3 runs 12 residues. From germline, CDR1 is MGHDK and CDR2 SYGVNS. The V end was cut by 0 bases, the J end by 8 bases, with 7 bases between. CDR3 protein: CASSEYNEGYTF. In DNA, the CDR3 is TGTGCCAGCAGTGAATATAACGAAGGCTACACCTTC.

This clone showed up just once. The chain is built from TRBV5-1 and TRBJ2-5, with D tentatively TRBD2 (6 bases). The CDR3 is made up of 15 amino acids. Per the germline V gene, CDR1 is SGHRS and CDR2 is YFSETQ. V lost 0 bases and J lost 4, with 13 bases in between. The CDR3 DNA sequence: TGCGCCAGCAGCTTGGCGGGAGATAGGGCAGAGACCCAGTACTTC. Translated: CASSLAGDRAETQYF.

The CDR3 DNA reads TGCGCCAGCAGCTTGGCCCCCAGCCGATTCTCCTACGAGCAGTACTTC. It specifies CASSLAPSRFSYEQYF. V and J are TRBV5-1 and TRBJ2-7; D is unclear. Germline CDR1 reads SGHRS; CDR2 reads YFSETQ. The V and J ends lost 0 bases and 0 bases respectively, with 13 bases between them. The CDR3 covers 16 residues.

The chain joins TRBV4-1 to TRBJ1-2, with TRBD1 matching over 7 bases. The CDR3 totals 15 residues. From germline, CDR1 is MGHRA and CDR2 YSYEKL. With 1 base clipped from V and 0 bases from J, the junction kept 2 bases outside the gene matches. This CDR3 is CASSQGQGANYGYTF. Here the CDR3 DNA reads TGCGCCAGCAGCCAAGGGCAGGGGGCTAACTATGGCTACACCTTC.

V is TRBV6-5 and J is TRBJ2-7; D possibly corresponds to TRBD1 (6 bases). V shed 8 bases and J shed 8 bases, with 19 bases lying between them. Germline-derived CDR1 and CDR2 are MNHEY and SVGAGI. The CDR3 extends over 13 amino acids. CDR3 sequence: CASRPTGLWKQYF. The DNA of the CDR3 is TGTGCCAGCCGACCGACAGGCCTTTGGAAGCAGTACTTC.

V is TRBV11-1 and J is TRBJ2-3; D call uncertain. CDR1 and CDR2 from the germline V gene are SGHAT and FQDESV (reference sequence). The CDR3 consists of 12 residues. V dropped 5 bases and J dropped 2 bases, with 5 bases sitting between them. The CDR3 here is CASSPTTDTQYF. As DNA, the CDR3 is TGTGCCAGCAGCCCGACCACAGATACGCAGTATTTT.

The chain has TRBV7-6 and TRBJ2-2; no reliable D call. This CDR3 is built from 15 residues. From germline, CDR1 is SGHVS and CDR2 FNYEAQ. V was pared by 5 bases and J by 5 bases, with 15 bases between. CDR3 nucleotide sequence: TGTGCCAGCAGCCCGATGGGGTCGTGGACCGGGGAGCTGTTTTTT. It encodes CASSPMGSWTGELFF.

V is TRBV13 and J is TRBJ1-1; the match to TRBD1 covers 8 bases. After removal of 6 bases from V and 4 bases from J, the junction contained 25 bases not matched to a gene. The CDR3 has 20 residues. Germline CDR1 is PRHDT and CDR2 is FYEKMQ (reference sequence). CDR3 sequence (DNA): TGTGCCAGCAGGCTAATCCAAGGGGCCGGGACAGGCGAGAAAAGCACTGAAGCTTTCTTT. Its translation is CASRLIQGAGTGEKSTEAFF.

About this clone itself: This specimen includes other DNA sequences encoding the same CDR3. The V gene is TRBV19, the J gene TRBJ1-5; 7 bases fit TRBD1. The CDR3 has 15 residues. V was clipped by 2 bases and J by 1 base; unmatched bases: 2. Per germline, CDR1 LNHDA and CDR2 SQIVND (reference sequence). For the CDR3, the DNA is TGTGCCAGTAGTATACAGGGGGTAAGCAATCAGCCCCAGCATTTT. Encoded protein: CASSIQGVSNQPQHF.